The 28 T cell receptor beta chains in this list originate from one sample, sequenced in a study of T cells in Graves' hyperthyroidism and ophthalmopathy. RNA transcripts gave rise to amplified TCR beta CDR3 regions. Initially, a first-round RT-PCR of the TCR CDR3 employed the HTBI primer set. TCRdb itself ran the multiplex PCR reads through MiXCR, one entry per CDR3 protein. Among 500,000 to 550,000 distinct CDR3 sequences listed, around 21% were seen once. The source material was blood. All receptors come from a young man with Graves' hyperthyroidism.

This clonotype showed up many times. This chain connects TRBV30 to TRBJ1-1; D ambiguous. V was pared by 1 base and J by 11 bases, with 14 bases between. Germline V gene data show CDR1 as GTSNPN and CDR2 as SVGIG (reference sequence). CDR3 length: 12 amino acids. The CDR3 bases are TGTGCCTGGAGTGATCCTCGTCCGGATGCTTTCTTT. Its translation: CAWSDPRPDAFF.

Many counts were recorded for this clonotype. The chain is built from TRBV12-3 or TRBV12-4 and TRBJ1-2; D remains unclear. V lost 4 bases, J lost 1 base, and 4 bases lay in between. This CDR3 region has 12 residues. CDR3 amino acids: CASSSSNYGYTF. CDR3 DNA sequence: TGTGCCAGCAGTTCGAGTAACTATGGCTACACCTTC.

V is TRBV4-1 and J is TRBJ1-6; D ambiguous. Germline CDR1 and CDR2: MGHRA and YSYEKL. CDR3 length equals 14 residues. V lost 4 bases, J lost 9 bases, and 13 bases lay in between. In nucleotides, the CDR3 is TGCGCCAGCAGCCGGGAGCCTGAGGTTTCACCCCTCCACTTT. Translating it yields CASSREPEVSPLHF.

This clonotype was seen ten or more times. CDR3 sequence reads: CATSRLPGQALVNEQYF. In nucleotides, the CDR3 is TGTGCCACCAGCAGATTGCCGGGACAGGCCTTAGTAAACGAGCAGTACTTC. The V and J genes are TRBV15 and TRBJ2-7; TRBD1 aligns across 8 bases. V lost 2 bases to trimming and J lost 5 bases; unmatched junction nucleotides: 14. Germline values: CDR1 LNHNV, CDR2 YYDKDF (reference sequence). This CDR3 is 17 amino acids long.

The V and J genes are TRBV12-3 or TRBV12-4 and TRBJ2-7; 7 bases fit TRBD1. The V segment lost 8 bases and the J segment 7 bases; nucleotides outside the gene matches: 11. This CDR3 contains 13 residues. The CDR3 reads CASSGTDPREQYF. Here the CDR3 DNA reads TGTGCCAGCTCCGGGACAGACCCTAGGGAGCAGTACTTC.

This clonotype was counted only a few times. CDR3 nucleotide sequence: TGTGCCAGCAGCCAAGCGGGGACCCCCCAAGAGACCCAGTACTTC. This codes for CASSQAGTPQETQYF. The chain has TRBV7-2 and TRBJ2-5; 7 positions agree with TRBD2. Germline CDR1 and CDR2: SGHTA and FQGNSA. This CDR3 is built from 15 residues. V trimming: 5 bases; J trimming: 1 base; junction bases outside the gene matches: 7.

This chain joins TRBV25-1 and TRBJ2-7, with 10 bases that match TRBD2. In germline, CDR1 is MGHDK, CDR2 SYGVNS. CDR3 length: 17 amino acids. V gave up 4 bases and J gave up 4 bases; unmatched junction bases: 13. In DNA, the CDR3 is TGTGCCAGCAGTGTTGCGAGCGGGGGGGCCAAGGGGTACGAGCAGTACTTC. It encodes CASSVASGGAKGYEQYF.

This clonotype occurred many times. The chain combines TRBV7-2 with TRBJ1-6, with D possibly matching TRBD1 (6 bases). Looked up from germline, CDR1 is SGHTA and CDR2 is FQGNSA. Trimming took 5 bases from V and 5 from J, leaving 13 bases between them. This CDR3 region has 15 residues. The chain's CDR3 is CASSPQGYNNSPLHF. As DNA, the CDR3 is TGTGCCAGCAGCCCACAGGGTTACAATAATTCACCCCTCCACTTT.

This clonotype has at least ten counts. The gene calls are TRBV6-5 and TRBJ2-2, with no clear D. From germline, CDR1 is MNHEY and CDR2 SVGAGI. Trimming stripped 0 bases from V and 7 bases from J, with 3 bases between. This CDR3 is built from 12 residues. The CDR3 DNA reads as TGTGCCAGCAGTTACTCTTTCGGGGAGCTGTTTTTT. It codes for CASSYSFGELFF.

The chain employs TRBV18 and TRBJ2-5; D is perhaps TRBD2 (6 bases). This CDR3 spans 15 amino acids. Trimming took 0 bases from V and 1 from J, leaving 9 bases between them. Per germline, CDR1 KGHSH and CDR2 LQKENI. The chain's CDR3 is CASSPPVGGQETQYF. In nucleotides, the CDR3 is TGTGCCAGCTCACCACCGGTCGGGGGCCAAGAGACCCAGTACTTC.

This chain uses TRBV5-1 with TRBJ1-5; D is undetermined. Looked up from germline, CDR1 is SGHRS and CDR2 is YFSETQ. The CDR3 is 11 residues long. V lost 4 bases and J lost 15, with 14 bases in between. CDR3 DNA: TGCGCCAGCAGCGGGGAGGAACACCGGCATTTT. The encoded protein is CASSGEEHRHF.

The table lists this clonotype with many counts. The chain joins TRBV19 to TRBJ1-2; the match to TRBD1 covers 10 bases. The CDR3 consists of 13 residues. The germline V gene has CDR1 LNHDA and CDR2 SQIVND (reference sequence). V shed 8 bases, J shed 1 base, and the junction held 1 base outside the gene matches. The CDR3 coding sequence is TGTGCCAGTCGGACAGGGGGTAACTATGGCTACACCTTC. Translating it yields CASRTGGNYGYTF.

This chain uses TRBV4-1 with TRBJ1-6; 9 bases map to TRBD1. The CDR3 contains 16 residues. J lost 9 bases, V lost 2 bases, and 8 bases had no gene match. Germline-derived CDR1 and CDR2 are MGHRA and YSYEKL. CDR3: CASSQLPGQGSSPLHF. CDR3 DNA sequence: TGCGCCAGCAGCCAACTACCGGGACAGGGTAGTTCACCCCTCCACTTT.

For this clonotype: Germline and junction disagree at one end, which may indicate a read error. CDR3: CANSQAAGVGGYTF. The CDR3 coding sequence is TGTGCCAACAGCCAAGCGGCGGGGGTAGGTGGCTACACCTTC. The gene calls are TRBV4-2 and TRBJ1-2; possible D gene TRBD1, 5 bases. Germline V gene sequence: CDR1 LGHNA, CDR2 YNFKEQ. The CDR3 runs 14 residues.

The chain carries TRBV27 and TRBJ1-6, with 8 bases that match TRBD1. CDR3 length equals 14 residues. CDR1 is MNHEY and CDR2 is SMNVEV in the germline V gene (reference sequence). V gave up 3 bases and J gave up 10 bases; unmatched junction bases: 5. CDR3 sequence reads: CASSFGQGPSPLHF. The CDR3 nucleotides read TGTGCCAGCAGTTTCGGACAGGGACCCTCACCCCTCCACTTT.

This clonotype has ten or more counts. V gene TRBV5-6 combines with J gene TRBJ1-2; D ambiguous. The V gene's germline CDR1 is SGHDT and CDR2 YYEEEE. CDR3 length equals 14 residues. Trimming cost V 4 bases and J 0 bases, with 10 bases left between them. CDR3 coding DNA: TGTGCCAGCAGCCGACCGATCTCTAACTATGGCTACACCTTC. This translates into CASSRPISNYGYTF.

The table lists this clonotype with many counts. The CDR3 loop reads CASKITGDAYEQYF. CDR3 nucleotide sequence: TGTGCCAGCAAAATAACTGGAGATGCCTACGAGCAGTACTTC. V usage is TRBV6-1 and J usage is TRBJ2-7; D ambiguous. This CDR3 has 14 amino acids. Germline V gene data show CDR1 as MNHNS and CDR2 as SASEGT. The V and J ends lost 7 bases and 2 bases respectively, with 15 bases between them.

The V gene is TRBV19, the J gene TRBJ2-3, with D unresolved. The CDR3 sequence is 14 residues long. CDR1 and CDR2 from the germline V gene are LNHDA and SQIVND (reference sequence). Trimming removed 1 base from V and 2 bases from J, with 7 bases in between. The CDR3 spells CASSIAQSTDTQYF. In nucleotides, the CDR3 is TGTGCCAGTAGTATAGCACAGTCCACAGATACGCAGTATTTT.

At least ten counts were recorded for this clonotype. The chain has TRBV28 and TRBJ2-4; no clear D gene. Trimming shortened V by 2 bases and J by 0 bases, and 8 bases separated the two germline ends. From germline, CDR1 is MDHEN and CDR2 SYDVKM. The CDR3 spans 15 residues. This CDR3 reads CASSLGTLAKNIQYF. CDR3 DNA: TGTGCCAGCAGTTTAGGCACTCTAGCCAAAAACATTCAGTACTTC.

Ten or more counts support this clonotype. V usage is TRBV12-3 or TRBV12-4 and J usage is TRBJ2-7; 8 bases align to TRBD1. The CDR3 has 15 residues. V lost 5 bases to trimming and J lost 6 bases; unmatched junction nucleotides: 12. The CDR3 bases are TGTGCCAGCAGTCCCACTATATGGGACAGGTCCGAGCAGTACTTC. It translates to CASSPTIWDRSEQYF.

This clonotype was counted many times. This chain's CDR3 is CASSVGPNYGYTF. In DNA, the CDR3 is TGTGCCAGCAGCGTCGGACCGAACTATGGCTACACCTTC. V gene TRBV28 combines with J gene TRBJ1-2, with D hard to call. V dropped 6 bases and J dropped 2 bases, with 10 bases sitting between them. This CDR3 spans 13 amino acids. The germline V gene encodes CDR1 MDHEN and CDR2 SYDVKM.

This clonotype showed up just a few times. A read error is possible here, since a much larger clone lies one base away. The CDR3 loop is CASSFLLAGPGGELCF. The CDR3 DNA reads as TGTGCCAGCAGTTTTCTACTAGCGGGGCCTGGCGGGGAGCTGTGTTTT. This chain joins TRBV28 and TRBJ2-2; 10 bases line up with TRBD2. This CDR3 comprises 16 residues. In germline, CDR1 is MDHEN, CDR2 SYDVKM.

At least ten counts were recorded for this clonotype. The chain is built from TRBV7-3 and TRBJ2-2; possibly TRBD2 for D (6 bases). The V and J ends lost 8 bases and 2 bases respectively, with 18 bases between them. The CDR3 sequence is 16 residues long. CDR1 is SGHTA and CDR2 is FQGTGA in the germline V gene. Here the CDR3 DNA reads TGTGCCAGCTCCTCCCACGGGGGAGCCAACACCGGGGAGCTGTTTTTT. It yields the protein CASSSHGGANTGELFF.

With respect to this clonotype: An end of the junction differs from the germline gene, which may be a read error. V and J are TRBV11-2 and TRBJ2-2; maybe TRBD2 (6 bases). Germline V gene sequence: CDR1 SGHAT, CDR2 FQNNGV. The CDR3 extends over 19 amino acids. CDR3 region: CASSLVLGRRGLSTGELVF. The CDR3 coding sequence is TGTGCCAGCAGCTTAGTACTGGGGCGGAGGGGTTTGAGCACCGGGGAGCTGGTTTTT. Supplemented by reference TRBV11-2 and TRBJ2-2, the full variable domain reads EAGVAQSPRYKIIEKRQSVAFWCNPISGHATLYWYQQILGQGPKLLIQFQNNGVVDDSQLPKDRFSAERLKGVDSTLKIQPAKLEDSAVYLCASSLVLGRRGLSTGELVFGEGSRLTVL.

The V call is TRBV6-1, the J call TRBJ2-7; the D gene could be TRBD1 or TRBD2 (5 bases each). Germline V CDR1 and CDR2: MNHNS, SASEGT. The CDR3 sequence is 13 residues long. V lost 10 bases and J 0 bases, leaving 13 bases between the germline ends. The CDR3 DNA is TGTGCCACCACCGGGACGGACTCCTACGAGCAGTACTTC. Its translation is CATTGTDSYEQYF.

This clonotype was observed many times. V and J are TRBV6-6 and TRBJ1-5, with D possibly TRBD1 on 5 matching bases. Trimming removed 6 bases at V and 9 bases at J, with 15 bases between. Germline V lookup: CDR1 MNHNY, CDR2 SVGAGI (reference sequence). The CDR3 sequence is 13 residues long. CDR3 DNA: TGTGCCAGCAGATACGGGAACGGGGGGCCCCAGCATTTT. Its protein product is CASRYGNGGPQHF.

The chain joins TRBV7-9 to TRBJ1-1; D gene ambiguous. Trimming pared 1 base from V and 8 bases from J, leaving 11 bases between. Germline V CDR1 and CDR2: SEHNR, FQNEAQ (reference sequence). There are 13 residues in the CDR3. CDR3 amino acids: CASSLEEEWEAFF. CDR3 nucleotide sequence: TGTGCCAGCAGCTTAGAAGAGGAATGGGAAGCTTTCTTT.

This clonotype was counted many times. The chain combines TRBV5-1 with TRBJ1-1, with 7 bases lining up with TRBD1. V lost 3 bases, J lost 5 bases, and 7 bases stayed unmatched. CDR1 and CDR2 from the germline V gene are SGHRS and YFSETQ. The CDR3 loop spans 14 amino acids. This CDR3 reads CASSWWTGETEAFF. The CDR3 coding sequence is TGCGCCAGCAGCTGGTGGACAGGCGAGACTGAAGCTTTCTTT. The full variable domain, in which reference TRBV5-1 and TRBJ1-1 provide the parts outside the CDR3, is KAGVTQTPRYLIKTRGQQVTLSCSPISGHRSVSWYQQTPGQGLQFLFEYFSETQRNKGNFPGRFSGRQFSNSRSEMNVSTLELGDSALYLCASSWWTGETEAFFGQGTRLTVV.